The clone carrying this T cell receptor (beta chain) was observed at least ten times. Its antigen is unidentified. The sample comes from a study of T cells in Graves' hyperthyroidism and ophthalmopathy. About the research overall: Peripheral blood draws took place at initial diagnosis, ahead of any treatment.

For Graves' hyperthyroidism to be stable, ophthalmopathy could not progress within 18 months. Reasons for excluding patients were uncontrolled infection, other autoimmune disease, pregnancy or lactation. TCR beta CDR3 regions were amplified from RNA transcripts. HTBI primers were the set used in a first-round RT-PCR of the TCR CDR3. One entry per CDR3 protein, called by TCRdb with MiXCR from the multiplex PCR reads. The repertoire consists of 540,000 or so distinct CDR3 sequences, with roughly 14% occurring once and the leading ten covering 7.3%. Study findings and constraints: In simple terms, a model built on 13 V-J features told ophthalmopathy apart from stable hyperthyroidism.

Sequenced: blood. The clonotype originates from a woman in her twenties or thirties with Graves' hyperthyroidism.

In DNA, the CDR3 is TGCGCCAGCAGCTTGGTAGGGGGAGGGGGCTACAATGAGCAGTTCTTC. Translation gives CASSLVGGGGYNEQFF. The chain uses TRBV5-1 and TRBJ2-1; D perhaps matches TRBD2 (7 bases). Germline V gene sequence: CDR1 SGHRS, CDR2 YFSETQ. Trimming took off 0 bases at V and 3 bases at J, with 13 bases between the two ends. This CDR3 is 16 amino acids long.